This record covers a single TCR beta chain. What it binds is not known. Generated by immunoSEQ multiplex PCR, the TCRdb table keeps only in-frame clones and is missing some. This table holds some 150,000 clones, 75% to 90% found once. The data originate from a study of T cell responses to AZD1222 COVID-19 vaccine. Whole-study results and caveats: Following two doses of AZD1222, Spike-specific TCR breadth and depth rose. Dominant at 160-218 and 743-854, vaccine-associated CD4 TCRs also spanned spike. A mostly white British donor set with more females was recruited, and clonal diversity was possibly underestimated.

The V end was cut by 4 bases, the J end by 1 base, with 16 bases between. The germline gives CDR1 SGHKS, CDR2 YYEKEE (reference sequence). CDR3 length: 16 amino acids. The sample consisted of peripheral blood, taken after recovery from COVID-19. The rearrangement uses TRBV5-5 and TRBJ2-3, with a weak D call TRBD1 (6 bases). The TCR sequence derives from an adult who had recovered from COVID-19. The chain's CDR3 is CASSPRQATGTDTQYF. The CDR3 DNA reads TGTGCCAGCAGCCCGAGACAGGCAACGGGCACAGATACGCAGTATTTT.